A few counts support the clone carrying this T cell receptor (beta chain). TCRdb keeps only in-frame clones here, not all; method: immunoSEQ multiplex PCR. The profile shows 2.5 million or so clones, more than 80% of them singletons. CDR1 SGHTA and CDR2 FQGNSA come from the germline V gene. The CDR3 length is 14 residues. J was trimmed by 10 bases and V by 4 bases; bases with no gene match: 7. This entry belongs to a study of shared clonotypes between healthy human individuals. This receptor was identified in a man younger than 35 in good health. The V call is TRBV7-2, the J call TRBJ1-6; TRBD1 matches 7 bases. The sequenced sample was naive CD4+ T cells sorted from blood. The subset is: CD45RA+ positively selected. DNA for the CDR3: TGTGCCAGCAGCTCCGACAGGGTCAGGTCACCCCTCCACTTT. Translation gives CASSSDRVRSPLHF. Filled out from reference TRBV7-2 and TRBJ1-6, the complete variable domain reads GAGVSQSPSNKVTEKGKDVELRCDPISGHTALYWYRQSLGQGLEFLIYFQGNSAPDKSGLPSDRFSAERTGGSVSTLTIQRTQQEDSAVYLCASSSDRVRSPLHFGNGTRLTVT.